This T cell receptor beta chain was recovered during a study of blood T cell repertoires in COVID-19. About the research overall: PBMCs, B-cell-depleted T cells, or T cells were the source of the cDNA or gDNA that made up the material.

Authors' methods: Nucleated cell number was recorded as an estimate derived from reference gene primer amplification. Some clones are missing from TCRdb's copy, which holds only in-frame ones; the method was immunoSEQ multiplex PCR. Clonal size and the V and J genes are those of that table, whereas D and trimming came from the DNA. The data hold tens of thousands of clones, with around four fifths observed a single time. The sample comprised peripheral blood. This clonotype originated in a human donor in a cohort sampled during active COVID-19.

Written as DNA, the CDR3 is TGTGCCAGCTCACCAAGGAACGGGGTCGGGGAGCTGTTTTTT. Translated, it gives CASSPRNGVGELFF. The gene calls are TRBV18 and TRBJ2-2; perhaps TRBD2 as D (5 bases). V lost 2 bases and J 7 bases, leaving 11 bases between the germline ends. This CDR3 is built from 14 residues. Per germline, CDR1 KGHSH and CDR2 LQKENI.